This T cell receptor (beta chain) was found in a study of CD8 T cells in Susac syndrome (dated by TCRdb to between 2017 and 2020). Some background on the complete study: Repertoire sequencing was used to test whether CD8+ T cell activation and differentiation in Susac syndrome was antigen driven. Clonality of the CD8+ T cell repertoire was compared between eleven to twelve healthy donors, approximately 14 Susac syndrome patients and around 16 multiple sclerosis patients. Findings and caveats that apply to the study as a whole: The study acknowledged that relatively few individuals were included in the TCR sequencing and HLA analysis.

In the case of this clonotype: The antigen it recognizes is unknown. No qualities accompany the bases; no much larger clone lies one base away.

Peripheral blood CD8+ and CD4+ T cells from healthy donors, Susac syndrome patients and multiple sclerosis patients were profiled using high-throughput TCR beta sequencing. Healthy donors were included as age- and sex-matched controls. Bulk CD8+ and CD4+ T cells were purified magnetically by negative isolation, whereas CD8+ TEMRA cells were enriched by FACS. Blood was drawn into EDTA tubes, processed within 24 hours, and PBMCs were isolated by density gradient centrifugation. PBMCs intended for TCR sequencing were frozen in liquid nitrogen and were later thawed in a 37 degrees C water bath. Purity of sorted or isolated CD4+, CD8+ and CD8+ TEMRA cells was at least 90%. RNA was extracted using the RNeasy kit, and about 0.5 to 1 ug of the RNA was reverse transcribed with random hexamers. TCR beta CDR3 regions were amplified with the immunoSEQ multiplex PCR assay covering 54 Vbeta and 13 Jbeta segments. To correct PCR amplification bias, a synthetic template baseline was used for both primer optimization and computational correction. Per the original workflow: Reads were assigned to V, D and J genes according to IMGT and analyzed in immunoSEQ Analyzer, with only productive sequences retained. Clonality was calculated as one minus the Shannon entropy normalized by log2 of the number of productive unique sequences. Public and private clones were assessed among the 100 most prevalent clones of each patient and control. A clone was defined as Susac-specific if it was absent from the healthy and MS cohorts, from approximately 980 published viral clones and from other ImmuneACCESS disease sequences. In-frame beta chains were kept once TCRdb had trimmed the public reads at Q25 with fastp and called clones with MiXCR. For every CDR3 protein sequence, its rows merge into one entry that carries the most common genes and DNA. TCRdb's processing, not the authors', yielded these V and J calls. Within this sample are some 100,000 distinct CDR3 sequences, with around 90% of them counted one time only. 0.12% of the sample is held by the ten biggest clonotypes.

Input material: CD8+ T cells from PBMCs. This clonotype originated in a human donor in good health.

The bases read TGTGCCAGCCAGTCCCTTACGAACACTGAAGCTTTCTTT. Its translation reads: CASQSLTNTEAFF. Rearrangement joined TRBV7-9 to TRBJ1-1, with the identity of the D gene unclear. The cysteine opens and the phenylalanine closes a CDR3 of 13 amino acids. Solely the CDR3 DNA is kept, with 39 bases framed from the first base. Deletion took 8 bases off V and 1 base off J, with a span of 11 bases between the germline ends. For CDR1 and CDR2, the germline V gene (reference sequence) lists SEHNR and FQNEAQ.